The table lists the clone carrying this T cell receptor (beta chain) with a count of one. The cohort comprised adults aged about 18 to 89 years residing in about two dozen US areas. Produced via immunoSEQ multiplex PCR; TCRdb's table is partial and in-frame only. The data contain some 500,000 clones, over 75% of them singletons. This record belongs to a study of blood T cell repertoires in COVID-19. Study information: Samples came from the United States, Italy and Spain, spanning acute and convalescent COVID-19. In each case, the material was cDNA or gDNA derived from T cells, B-cell-depleted T cells, or PBMCs.

The V end was cut by 0 bases, the J end by 1 base, with 10 bases between. The germline CDR1 and CDR2 sequences are LGHNA and YSLEER. This CDR3 comprises 16 residues. Sequencing was done on a sample of PBMCs or T cells enriched from blood (not recorded which). The V gene is TRBV4-3, the J gene TRBJ2-1, with D tentatively TRBD1 (5 bases). This receptor was taken from a woman in her forties who had recovered from COVID-19. The chain's CDR3 is CASSQEARQSYNEQFF. CDR3 nucleotides: TGCGCCAGCAGCCAAGAGGCGCGACAGTCCTACAATGAGCAGTTCTTC.